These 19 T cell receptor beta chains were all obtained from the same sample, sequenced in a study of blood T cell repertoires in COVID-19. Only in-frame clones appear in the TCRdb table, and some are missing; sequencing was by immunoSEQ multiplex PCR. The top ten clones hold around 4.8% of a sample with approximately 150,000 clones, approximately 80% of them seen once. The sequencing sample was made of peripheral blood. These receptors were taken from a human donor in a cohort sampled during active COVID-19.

The CDR3 loop is CSVASGGYTDTQYF. For the CDR3, the DNA is TGCAGCGTCGCTAGCGGGGGGTACACAGATACGCAGTATTTT. The chain combines TRBV29-1 with TRBJ2-3; 11 bases fit TRBD2. This CDR3 contains 14 residues. The germline V gene encodes CDR1 SQVTM and CDR2 ANQGSEA. V dropped 6 bases and J dropped 2; count of bases not matched to a gene: 4.

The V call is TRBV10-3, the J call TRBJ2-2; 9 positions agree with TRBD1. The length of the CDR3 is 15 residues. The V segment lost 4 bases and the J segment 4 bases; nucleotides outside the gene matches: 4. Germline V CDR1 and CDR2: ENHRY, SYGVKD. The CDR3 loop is CAISGLTGGTGELFF. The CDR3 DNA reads TGTGCCATCAGTGGCTTGACAGGGGGCACCGGGGAGCTGTTTTTT.

The CDR3 sequence is CASSSLLGVDTQYF. In DNA, the CDR3 is TGTGCCAGCAGCTCGTTACTGGGCGTGGATACGCAGTATTTT. The J gene is TRBJ2-3, the V gene TRBV11-2; no firm D call. The germline gives CDR1 SGHAT, CDR2 FQNNGV. The CDR3 spans 14 residues. Trimming left V 4 bases short and J 6 bases short, with 14 bases between.

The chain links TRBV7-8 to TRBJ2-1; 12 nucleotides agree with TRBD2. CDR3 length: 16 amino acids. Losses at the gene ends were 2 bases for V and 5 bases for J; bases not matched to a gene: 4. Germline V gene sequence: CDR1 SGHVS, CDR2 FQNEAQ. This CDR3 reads CASSLLASGGDNEQFF. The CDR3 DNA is TGTGCCAGCAGCTTACTCGCTAGCGGGGGGGACAATGAGCAGTTCTTC.

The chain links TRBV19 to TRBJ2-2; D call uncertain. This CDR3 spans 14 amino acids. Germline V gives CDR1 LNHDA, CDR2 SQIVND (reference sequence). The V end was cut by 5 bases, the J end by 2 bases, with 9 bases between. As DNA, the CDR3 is TGTGCCAGTAGTGGAGCGCTAAACACCGGGGAGCTGTTTTTT. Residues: CASSGALNTGELFF. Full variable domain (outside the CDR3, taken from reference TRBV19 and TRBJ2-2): DGGITQSPKYLFRKEGQNVTLSCEQNLNHDAMYWYRQDPGQGLRLIYYSQIVNDFQKGDIAEGYSVSREKKESFPLTVTSAQKNPTAFYLCASSGALNTGELFFGEGSRLTVL.

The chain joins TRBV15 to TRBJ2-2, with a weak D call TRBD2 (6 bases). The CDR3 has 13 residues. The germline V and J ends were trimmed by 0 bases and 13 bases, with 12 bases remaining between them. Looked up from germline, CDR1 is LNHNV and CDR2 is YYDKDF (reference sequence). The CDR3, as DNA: TGTGCCACCAGCAGAGATGGTCAGGGAGGGCTGTTTTTT. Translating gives CATSRDGQGGLFF.

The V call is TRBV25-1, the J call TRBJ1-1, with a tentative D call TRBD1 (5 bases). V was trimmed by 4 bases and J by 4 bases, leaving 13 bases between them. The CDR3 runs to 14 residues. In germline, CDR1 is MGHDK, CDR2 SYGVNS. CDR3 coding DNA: TGTGCCAGCAGTGCACGGGGGGGAGGCACTGAAGCTTTCTTT. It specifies CASSARGGGTEAFF.

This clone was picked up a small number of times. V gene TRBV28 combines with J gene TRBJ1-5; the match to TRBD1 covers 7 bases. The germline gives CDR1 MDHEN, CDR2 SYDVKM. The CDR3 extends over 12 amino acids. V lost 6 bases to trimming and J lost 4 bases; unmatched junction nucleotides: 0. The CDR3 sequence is CASRDRNQPQHF. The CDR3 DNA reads TGTGCCAGCAGGGACAGGAATCAGCCCCAGCATTTT.

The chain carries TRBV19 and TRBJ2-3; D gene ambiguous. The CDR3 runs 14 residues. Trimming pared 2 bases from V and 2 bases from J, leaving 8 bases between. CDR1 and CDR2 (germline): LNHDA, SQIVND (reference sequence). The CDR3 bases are TGTGCCAGTAGTATACAGATTTCCACAGATACGCAGTATTTT. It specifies CASSIQISTDTQYF.

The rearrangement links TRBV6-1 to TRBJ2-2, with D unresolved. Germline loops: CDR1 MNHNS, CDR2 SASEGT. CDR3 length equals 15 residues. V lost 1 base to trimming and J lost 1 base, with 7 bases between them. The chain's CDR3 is CASSEGPMNTGELFF. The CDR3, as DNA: TGTGCCAGCAGTGAAGGGCCGATGAACACCGGGGAGCTGTTTTTT.

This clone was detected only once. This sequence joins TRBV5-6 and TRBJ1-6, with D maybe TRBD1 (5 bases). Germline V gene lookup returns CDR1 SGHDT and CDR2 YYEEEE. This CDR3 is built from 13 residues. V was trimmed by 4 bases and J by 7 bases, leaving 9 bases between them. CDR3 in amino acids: CASSLRGNSPLHF. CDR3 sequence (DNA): TGTGCCAGCAGCCTGCGGGGGAATTCACCCCTCCACTTT.

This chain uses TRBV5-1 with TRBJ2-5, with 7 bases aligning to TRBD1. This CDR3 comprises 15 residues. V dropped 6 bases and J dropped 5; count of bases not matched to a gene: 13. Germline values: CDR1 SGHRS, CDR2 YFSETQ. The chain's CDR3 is CASTQEGQRGETQYF. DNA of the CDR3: TGCGCCAGCACCCAAGAGGGACAGCGAGGGGAGACCCAGTACTTC.

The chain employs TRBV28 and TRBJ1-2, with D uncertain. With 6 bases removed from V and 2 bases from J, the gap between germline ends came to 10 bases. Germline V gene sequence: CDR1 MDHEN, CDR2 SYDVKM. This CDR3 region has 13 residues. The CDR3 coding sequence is TGTGCCAGCAGAACCTCGGGGAACTATGGCTACACCTTC. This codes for CASRTSGNYGYTF.

As DNA, the CDR3 is TGTGCCATCAGTGAGTCGAAAGTGGCGGGGGCGCAAACCGGGGAGCTGTTTTTT. Its protein is CAISESKVAGAQTGELFF. This chain uses TRBV10-3 with TRBJ2-2; tentatively, D is TRBD2 (7 bases). The CDR3 is made up of 18 amino acids. V lost 0 bases to trimming and J lost 5 bases, with 19 bases between them. Germline V lookup: CDR1 ENHRY, CDR2 SYGVKD.

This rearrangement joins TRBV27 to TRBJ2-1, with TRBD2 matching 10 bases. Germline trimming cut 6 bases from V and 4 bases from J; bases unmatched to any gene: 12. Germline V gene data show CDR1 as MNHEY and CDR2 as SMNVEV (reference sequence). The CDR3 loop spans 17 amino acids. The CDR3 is CASRAQASGGPYNEQFF. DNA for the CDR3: TGTGCCAGCAGGGCCCAAGCTAGCGGGGGACCTTACAATGAGCAGTTCTTC.

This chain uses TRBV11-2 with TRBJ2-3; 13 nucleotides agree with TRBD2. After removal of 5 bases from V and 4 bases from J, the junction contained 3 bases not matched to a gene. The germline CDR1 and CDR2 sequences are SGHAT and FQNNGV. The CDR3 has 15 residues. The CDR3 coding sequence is TGTGCCAGCAGCCGGACTAGCGGGAGTTCAGATACGCAGTATTTT. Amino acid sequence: CASSRTSGSSDTQYF. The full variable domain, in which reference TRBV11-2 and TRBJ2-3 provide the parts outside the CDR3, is EAGVAQSPRYKIIEKRQSVAFWCNPISGHATLYWYQQILGQGPKLLIQFQNNGVVDDSQLPKDRFSAERLKGVDSTLKIQPAKLEDSAVYLCASSRTSGSSDTQYFGPGTRLTVL.

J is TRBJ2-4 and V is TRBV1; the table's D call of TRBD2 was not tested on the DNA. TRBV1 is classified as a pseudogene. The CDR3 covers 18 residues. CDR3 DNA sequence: TGCACCAGCAGCCTCAGACTAGCGGGGGGCCTAGCCAAAAACATTCAGTACTTC. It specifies CTSSLRLAGGLAKNIQYF.

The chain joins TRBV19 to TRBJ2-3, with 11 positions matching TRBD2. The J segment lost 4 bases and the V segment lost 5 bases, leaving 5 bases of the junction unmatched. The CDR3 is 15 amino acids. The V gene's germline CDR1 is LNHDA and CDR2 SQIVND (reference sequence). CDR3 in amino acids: CASSVSGREADTQYF. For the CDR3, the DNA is TGTGCCAGTAGTGTTAGCGGGAGGGAGGCAGATACGCAGTATTTT.

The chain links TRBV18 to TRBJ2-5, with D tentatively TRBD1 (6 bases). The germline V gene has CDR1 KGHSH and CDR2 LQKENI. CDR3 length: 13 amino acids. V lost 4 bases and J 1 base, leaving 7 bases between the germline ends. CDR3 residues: CASSLGGQETQYF. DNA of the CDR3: TGTGCCAGCTCACTAGGGGGCCAAGAGACCCAGTACTTC.